This passage covers 25 T cell receptor beta chains from one sample sequenced in a study of blood T cell repertoires in COVID-19. Sequenced by immunoSEQ multiplex PCR; TCRdb stores in-frame clones only, minus some. The repertoire holds some 460,000 clones, with roughly nine tenths as singletons. Sequencing was performed on PBMCs or T cells enriched from blood (not recorded which). The receptors originated from a woman in her late teens or twenties who had recovered from COVID-19.

This chain links TRBV7-8 with TRBJ2-1; TRBD2 matches at 7 bases. J lost 9 bases, V lost 10 bases, and 6 bases had no gene match. Germline V gene sequence: CDR1 SGHVS, CDR2 FQNEAQ. The CDR3 loop spans 11 amino acids. CDR3 residues: CATTREGEQFF. The CDR3 bases are TGTGCCACCACGAGGGAGGGTGAGCAGTTCTTC.

A few counts support this clone. The genes are TRBV2 and TRBJ2-7; tentatively, D is TRBD2 (6 bases). V lost 8 bases, J lost 1 base, and 15 bases lay in between. The CDR3 runs to 14 residues. Germline CDR1 reads SNHLY; CDR2 reads FYNNEI. The DNA for the CDR3 is TGTGCCAGCTCCCGTGGACTACTATCCTACGAGCAGTACTTC. It yields the protein CASSRGLLSYEQYF.

The chain couples TRBV10-2 to TRBJ1-3; D is unclear. CDR3 length: 16 amino acids. Germline lookup yields CDR1 WSHSY and CDR2 SAAADI. Trimming pared 3 bases from V and 4 bases from J, leaving 16 bases between. The CDR3 protein is CASSDRDLGRGNTIYF. CDR3 nucleotides: TGCGCCAGCAGTGATCGGGATCTCGGAAGGGGAAACACCATATATTTT.

V usage is TRBV10-3 and J usage is TRBJ1-6; possible D gene TRBD1, 6 bases. CDR3 size: 13 residues. The V end lost 6 bases, the J end lost 10 bases, and 13 bases lay between the germline ends. Germline V gives CDR1 ENHRY, CDR2 SYGVKD. In nucleotides, the CDR3 is TGTGCCATCAGGCCCCTAGGGGGATCACCCCTCCACTTT. Amino acid sequence: CAIRPLGGSPLHF.

The V and J genes are TRBV25-1 and TRBJ1-2; tentative D call: TRBD1 (5 bases). Germline CDR1 is MGHDK and CDR2 is SYGVNS. V lost 3 bases and J lost 5, with 7 bases in between. CDR3 length: 12 amino acids. CDR3 sequence reads: CASSDRQYGYTF. CDR3 bases: TGTGCCAGCAGTGACCGACAGTATGGCTACACCTTC.

V and J are TRBV7-2 and TRBJ2-3; 8 nucleotides agree with TRBD1. Trimming at V came to 5 bases and at J to 4 bases, leaving 8 bases not matched to a gene. There are 15 residues in the CDR3. The germline V gene encodes CDR1 SGHTA and CDR2 FQGNSA. The CDR3 spells CASSPWTGRADTQYF. The CDR3 DNA reads TGTGCCAGCAGCCCTTGGACAGGGCGGGCAGATACGCAGTATTTT.

V gene TRBV6-2 or TRBV6-3 combines with J gene TRBJ2-1; the match to TRBD1 covers 10 bases. The CDR3 is 15 amino acids. Looked up from germline, CDR1 is MNHEY and CDR2 is SVGEGT. V lost 4 bases, J lost 8 bases, and 8 bases stayed unmatched. CDR3 coding DNA: TGTGCCAGCAGTTCCGGGACAGGGGCAGAAGATGAGCAGTTCTTC. Its protein product is CASSSGTGAEDEQFF.

The V call is TRBV7-9, the J call TRBJ2-3; 9 bases match TRBD1. J gave up 3 bases and V 5 bases, and 6 bases lay outside the gene matches. CDR1 and CDR2 from the germline V gene are SEHNR and FQNEAQ (reference sequence). The CDR3 spans 15 residues. The CDR3 sequence is CASSATGQGTDTQYF. The CDR3 bases are TGTGCCAGCAGCGCCACGGGACAGGGAACAGATACGCAGTATTTT.

The V call is TRBV18, the J call TRBJ2-3; the match to TRBD1 covers 7 bases. The CDR3 is 16 amino acids. V shed 4 bases, J shed 0 bases, and the junction held 7 bases outside the gene matches. Germline lookup yields CDR1 KGHSH and CDR2 LQKENI. The CDR3 loop is CASSLLTGSSTDTQYF. The CDR3 DNA is TGTGCCAGCTCACTCCTGACAGGGTCTAGCACAGATACGCAGTATTTT.

The chain employs TRBV19 and TRBJ1-1; no clear D gene. Trimming left V 5 bases short and J 4 bases short, with 14 bases between. In germline, CDR1 is LNHDA, CDR2 SQIVND (reference sequence). This CDR3 spans 14 amino acids. CDR3 nucleotides: TGTGCCAGTAGTCCCACGAGGGATGGCACTGAAGCTTTCTTT. It is translated as CASSPTRDGTEAFF.

The chain combines TRBV5-4 with TRBJ1-1, with 10 bases matching TRBD1. J was trimmed by 5 bases and V by 5 bases; bases with no gene match: 6. CDR1 is SGHNT and CDR2 is YYREEE in the germline V gene (reference sequence). The CDR3 length is 14 residues. CDR3 loop: CASRSPGQGTEAFF. The CDR3 DNA reads TGTGCCAGCAGGTCCCCGGGACAGGGGACTGAAGCTTTCTTT.

Only a few counts were recorded for this clone. V usage is TRBV7-9 and J usage is TRBJ1-1; possibly TRBD1 for D (5 bases). The length of the CDR3 is 15 residues. Trimming left V 5 bases short and J 5 bases short, with 18 bases between. CDR1 is SEHNR, CDR2 FQNEAQ, per germline (reference sequence). The CDR3 protein is CASSPPRREGTEAFF. The DNA for the CDR3 is TGTGCCAGCAGCCCCCCTCGGAGGGAGGGGACTGAAGCTTTCTTT. The full variable domain, its missing parts supplied by reference TRBV7-9 and TRBJ1-1, is DTGVSQNPRHKITKRGQNVTFRCDPISEHNRLYWYRQTLGQGPEFLTYFQNEAQLEKSRLLSDRFSAERPKGSFSTLEIQRTEQGDSAMYLCASSPPRREGTEAFFGQGTRLTVV.

V gene TRBV5-6 combines with J gene TRBJ1-5; 9 positions agree with TRBD1. Looked up from germline, CDR1 is SGHDT and CDR2 is YYEEEE. The CDR3 runs 16 residues. Trimming cost V 4 bases and J 5 bases; bases outside gene matches: 10. The CDR3: CASSTRDRDRDQPQHF. The CDR3 coding sequence is TGTGCCAGCAGCACCCGGGACAGGGATCGGGATCAGCCCCAGCATTTT.

The V call is TRBV6-5, the J call TRBJ1-2, with D unresolved. This CDR3 region has 14 residues. Germline V lookup: CDR1 MNHEY, CDR2 SVGAGI. V shed 0 bases and J shed 4 bases, with 9 bases lying between them. CDR3 DNA sequence: TGTGCCAGCAGTTACTCCCCCGAGGGCTATGGCTACACCTTC. It encodes CASSYSPEGYGYTF.

The chain is built from TRBV5-1 and TRBJ2-7, with a tentative D call TRBD1 (6 bases). Germline V gene data show CDR1 as SGHRS and CDR2 as YFSETQ. The CDR3 spans 14 residues. The V and J ends lost 0 bases and 3 bases respectively, with 10 bases between them. The CDR3 sequence: CASSLDVGGYEQYF. The CDR3, as DNA: TGCGCCAGCAGCTTGGACGTAGGGGGCTACGAGCAGTACTTC. Full variable domain (outside the CDR3, taken from reference TRBV5-1 and TRBJ2-7): KAGVTQTPRYLIKTRGQQVTLSCSPISGHRSVSWYQQTPGQGLQFLFEYFSETQRNKGNFPGRFSGRQFSNSRSEMNVSTLELGDSALYLCASSLDVGGYEQYFGPGTRLTVT.

The chain carries TRBV21-1 and TRBJ1-2. TRBV21-1 counts as a pseudogene. This CDR3 region has 15 residues. The DNA for the CDR3 is TGTGCCAGCAGCAAAGTTTGCGGAGCGAACTATGGCTACACCTTC. Its translation is CASSKVCGANYGYTF.

The rearrangement uses TRBV18 and TRBJ2-5; 7 positions agree with TRBD1. Trimming cost V 4 bases and J 4 bases; bases outside gene matches: 9. Germline V gene sequence: CDR1 KGHSH, CDR2 LQKENI. CDR3 length: 15 residues. The CDR3 nucleotides are TGTGCCAGCTCACGGGGGATGACAGGGCGAGAGACCCAGTACTTC. Amino acids: CASSRGMTGRETQYF.

The chain combines TRBV5-6 with TRBJ2-1; 14 nucleotides match TRBD2. Losses at the gene ends were 4 bases for V and 7 bases for J; bases not matched to a gene: 4. CDR3 size: 15 residues. Germline V lookup: CDR1 SGHDT, CDR2 YYEEEE. The CDR3 loop reads CASSTGLAGVNEQFF. The CDR3, as DNA: TGTGCCAGCAGCACGGGACTAGCGGGGGTGAATGAGCAGTTCTTC.

This chain links TRBV30 with TRBJ1-2; 10 bases agree with TRBD1. Germline-derived CDR1 and CDR2 are GTSNPN and SVGIG (reference sequence). The CDR3 has 12 amino acids. V lost 7 bases and J lost 7; bases outside the gene matches: 6. CDR3 sequence reads: CAFQGTGVGYTF. The CDR3 DNA is TGTGCCTTCCAAGGGACAGGGGTTGGCTACACCTTC.

This chain joins TRBV2 and TRBJ1-2; 7 positions agree with TRBD1. With V trimmed by 5 bases and J by 2 bases, 5 bases remained unmatched. This CDR3 contains 14 residues. CDR1 and CDR2 from the germline V gene are SNHLY and FYNNEI. Here the CDR3 reads CASSPTGANYGYTF. CDR3 nucleotide sequence: TGTGCCAGCAGTCCTACAGGGGCGAACTATGGCTACACCTTC.

J is TRBJ1-5 and V is TRBV24-1; possible D gene TRBD1, 6 bases. Per germline, CDR1 KGHDR and CDR2 SFDVKD. With 12 bases removed from V and 10 bases from J, the gap between germline ends came to 21 bases. CDR3 length: 13 residues. CDR3 coding DNA: TGTGCCTCCATGGAGCAGGGGAAGGATCCCCAGCATTTT. Amino acids: CASMEQGKDPQHF.

The chain couples TRBV6-5 to TRBJ1-6; D is perhaps TRBD1 (5 bases). The CDR3 is made up of 11 amino acids. Germline CDR1 is MNHEY and CDR2 is SVGAGI. The CDR3 region has the DNA TGTGCGAGTGGGGGTTTGGGACTTCTCCACTTT. Its translation is CASGGLGLLHF.

The chain employs TRBV5-4 and TRBJ2-4; no clear D gene. Germline lookup yields CDR1 SGHNT and CDR2 YYREEE (reference sequence). The length of the CDR3 is 15 residues. Trimming stripped 4 bases from V and 3 bases from J, with 14 bases between. This chain's CDR3 is CASSAEDISKNIQYF. The CDR3 nucleotides read TGTGCCAGCAGCGCCGAAGACATCAGCAAAAACATTCAGTACTTC.

The chain links TRBV4-2 to TRBJ1-6; D unresolved. The germline gives CDR1 LGHNA, CDR2 YNFKEQ. There are 15 residues in the CDR3. V lost 2 bases, J lost 7 bases, and 12 bases lay in between. This CDR3 reads CASSQPSAGNSPLHF. In DNA form, the CDR3 reads TGTGCCAGCAGCCAACCTTCGGCAGGAAATTCACCCCTCCACTTT.

The chain carries TRBV18 and TRBJ1-2; 9 nucleotides align to TRBD1. The germline CDR1 and CDR2 sequences are KGHSH and LQKENI. The CDR3 totals 14 residues. With V trimmed by 2 bases and J by 4 bases, 2 bases remained unmatched. The CDR3 region has the DNA TGTGCCAGCTCACCAGGACAGGGGATCTATGGCTACACCTTC. Its translation is CASSPGQGIYGYTF.